Presented here are 19 T cell receptor beta chains from one specimen sequenced in a study of blood T cells in healthy people across ages. The second PCR ran about 6 to 12 cycles with a sample-barcoded 5' primer and J-beta primers. Using its own MiXCR run on the 5' RACE reads, TCRdb lists one record per CDR3 protein. The table records hundreds of thousands of distinct CDR3 sequences, under 25% of them present only once. The material sequenced was blood. The receptors here all came from a man aged 65 to 85 in good health.

The chain is built from TRBV7-9 and TRBJ2-3, with D unresolved. V was shortened by 4 bases and J by 6 bases, with 8 bases between the two germline ends. CDR3 length equals 12 residues. Per germline, CDR1 SEHNR and CDR2 FQNEAQ (reference sequence). The CDR3 protein is CASSSATDTQYF. The CDR3 coding sequence is TGTGCCAGCAGCTCGGCTACGGATACGCAGTATTTT. The whole variable domain, filled in from reference TRBV7-9 and TRBJ2-3, reads DTGVSQNPRHKITKRGQNVTFRCDPISEHNRLYWYRQTLGQGPEFLTYFQNEAQLEKSRLLSDRFSAERPKGSFSTLEIQRTEQGDSAMYLCASSSATDTQYFGPGTRLTVL.

This clonotype has a handful of counts. This sequence joins TRBV5-6 and TRBJ1-1; 8 bases are shared with TRBD1. The CDR3 is 17 amino acids. Looked up from germline, CDR1 is SGHDT and CDR2 is YYEEEE. With 3 bases clipped from V and 3 bases from J, the junction kept 13 bases outside the gene matches. CDR3 loop: CASSSAMSGGRYTEAFF. The CDR3 DNA reads as TGTGCCAGCAGCTCGGCTATGTCAGGGGGCCGGTACACTGAAGCTTTCTTT.

The J gene is TRBJ2-7, the V gene TRBV20-1, with TRBD2 matching over 10 bases. The CDR3 runs to 13 residues. V was clipped by 4 bases and J by 3 bases; unmatched bases: 3. Germline loops: CDR1 DFQATT, CDR2 SNEGSKA (reference sequence). CDR3: CSATSGSRYEQYF. CDR3 DNA: TGCAGTGCTACTAGCGGGAGTCGCTACGAGCAGTACTTC.

This clonotype appeared a few times. The genes are TRBV7-2 and TRBJ1-4; no reliable D call. This CDR3 is 17 amino acids long. The germline V and J ends were trimmed by 2 bases and 4 bases, with 17 bases remaining between them. CDR1 is SGHTA and CDR2 is FQGNSA in the germline V gene. CDR3 coding DNA: TGTGCCAGCAGCTTAACCCCTAAGGGAGGGTATAATGAAAAACTGTTTTTT. This encodes CASSLTPKGGYNEKLFF.

This clonotype was recorded a few times. The rearrangement uses TRBV11-2 and TRBJ2-5; D tentatively fits TRBD1 or TRBD2 (6 bases each). The CDR3 totals 14 residues. The germline V gene encodes CDR1 SGHAT and CDR2 FQNNGV. Trimming stripped 5 bases from V and 2 bases from J, with 12 bases between. The CDR3 DNA is TGTGCCAGCAGCCCCCAGGGGACTCAAGAGACCCAGTACTTC. Translation: CASSPQGTQETQYF.

This clonotype was observed once. The conserved phenylalanine or tryptophan normally closing the CDR3 is absent here, so this likely arose from a read error. The chain couples TRBV29-1 to TRBJ2-5, with D possibly matching TRBD1 (5 bases). Between the trimmed V and J ends, which lost 3 bases and 5 bases, there was a span of 10 bases. Germline values: CDR1 SQVTM, CDR2 ANQGSEA. CDR3 size: 12 residues. The CDR3 reads CSVDWGRETQYL. The CDR3 DNA follows: TGCAGCGTTGACTGGGGCCGGGAGACCCAGTACCTC.

This clonotype has more than one count but fewer than ten. The chain couples TRBV7-9 to TRBJ1-1; D remains unclear. The CDR3 is 15 amino acids. The germline V gene encodes CDR1 SEHNR and CDR2 FQNEAQ (reference sequence). Trimming removed 5 bases from V and 4 bases from J, with 17 bases in between. The CDR3: CASSVGELIGTEAFF. In DNA, the CDR3 is TGTGCCAGCAGCGTTGGGGAGTTAATTGGCACTGAAGCTTTCTTT.

This clonotype was seen a few times. The V call is TRBV29-1, the J call TRBJ2-2, with 8 positions matching TRBD1. Unmatched junction bases numbered 3, after V lost 7 bases and J lost 5 bases. This CDR3 is built from 12 residues. Germline CDR1 reads SQVTM; CDR2 reads ANQGSEA. The CDR3 bases are TGCAGCGCGGACAGGGAAACCGGGGAGCTGTTTTTT. The encoded protein is CSADRETGELFF.

This clonotype was found many times. The V gene is TRBV5-1, the J gene TRBJ2-2; D ambiguous. The CDR3 has 13 residues. Germline CDR1 and CDR2: SGHRS and YFSETQ. V gave up 2 bases and J gave up 5 bases, with 7 bases separating them. CDR3 sequence reads: CASSFSGTGELFF. In nucleotides, the CDR3 is TGCGCCAGCAGCTTCTCCGGGACCGGGGAGCTGTTTTTT. Full variable domain (outside the CDR3, taken from reference TRBV5-1 and TRBJ2-2): KAGVTQTPRYLIKTRGQQVTLSCSPISGHRSVSWYQQTPGQGLQFLFEYFSETQRNKGNFPGRFSGRQFSNSRSEMNVSTLELGDSALYLCASSFSGTGELFFGEGSRLTVL.

This clonotype was detected a few times. The chain links TRBV27 to TRBJ1-4, with D hard to call. V shed 0 bases and J shed 7 bases, with 12 bases lying between them. The germline CDR1 and CDR2 sequences are MNHEY and SMNVEV (reference sequence). The CDR3 is made up of 15 amino acids. CDR3 nucleotide sequence: TGTGCCAGCAGTTTATCGGTGGGTGTTGGTGAAAAACTGTTTTTT. The encoded protein is CASSLSVGVGEKLFF.

This chain uses TRBV20-1 with TRBJ2-1; 7 bases map to TRBD2. Unmatched junction bases numbered 10, after V lost 6 bases and J lost 8 bases. The CDR3 extends over 13 amino acids. The germline V gene encodes CDR1 DFQATT and CDR2 SNEGSKA (reference sequence). The CDR3 DNA sequence: TGCAGTGCCACCAGCGGGAATGGGTATGAGCAGTTCTTC. Translation: CSATSGNGYEQFF.

This clonotype has a handful of counts. This chain joins TRBV28 and TRBJ1-4; D is perhaps TRBD1 (5 bases). Germline CDR1 and CDR2: MDHEN and SYDVKM. V shed 2 bases and J shed 4 bases, with 14 bases lying between them. CDR3 size: 16 residues. DNA for the CDR3: TGTGCCAGCAGTTTAGGCCGGGACTTAAGTAATGAAAAACTGTTTTTT. Translating gives CASSLGRDLSNEKLFF.

The CDR3 DNA sequence: TGTGCCAGCAGTTCCCCGACTAGTCGGGGCCAAGAGACCCAGTACTTC. This sequence encodes CASSSPTSRGQETQYF. V usage is TRBV28 and J usage is TRBJ2-5, with D maybe TRBD2 (6 bases). Germline V gene data show CDR1 as MDHEN and CDR2 as SYDVKM. The length of the CDR3 is 16 residues. The V and J ends lost 4 bases and 1 base respectively, with 16 bases between them.

This clonotype was detected only a few times. J is TRBJ2-1 and V is TRBV20-1; the D gene could be TRBD1 or TRBD2 (5 bases each). Trimming removed 6 bases at V and 5 bases at J, with 14 bases between. The CDR3 runs to 13 residues. Germline lookup yields CDR1 DFQATT and CDR2 SNEGSKA (reference sequence). CDR3 region: CSALQGPDNEQFF. DNA for the CDR3: TGCAGTGCACTCCAGGGACCAGACAATGAGCAGTTCTTC.

The table lists this clonotype with a few counts. This sequence joins TRBV20-1 and TRBJ2-5, with D unclear. This CDR3 region has 12 residues. The germline V and J ends were trimmed by 5 bases and 4 bases, with 11 bases remaining between them. Germline V gene lookup returns CDR1 DFQATT and CDR2 SNEGSKA (reference sequence). The CDR3 here is CSAPHWGETQYF. The CDR3 nucleotides read TGCAGTGCTCCCCACTGGGGAGAGACCCAGTACTTC.

This clonotype was seen only a few times. This may be a read error, as it is one base from a much larger clone. V is TRBV5-1 and J is TRBJ2-3; perhaps TRBD2 as D (5 bases). Germline V gene data show CDR1 as SGHRS and CDR2 as YFSETQ. This CDR3 is 15 amino acids long. The CDR3 here is CASNLMSGGTSTQYF. The CDR3 region has the DNA TGCGCCAGCAACTTGATGAGCGGAGGCACCTCCACGCAGTATTTT.

The genes are TRBV29-1 and TRBJ1-1; TRBD1 agrees at 8 bases. CDR3 length equals 12 residues. Germline V gene lookup returns CDR1 SQVTM and CDR2 ANQGSEA. The CDR3 here is CGIKQGDTEAFF. CDR3 DNA: TGCGGCATAAAACAGGGGGACACTGAAGCTTTCTTT. The full variable domain, its missing parts supplied by reference TRBV29-1 and TRBJ1-1, is SAVISQKPSRDICQRGTSLTIQCQVDSQVTMMFWYRQQPGQSLTLIATANQGSEATYESGFVIDKFPISRPNLTFSTLTVSNMSPEDSSIYLCGIKQGDTEAFFGQGTRLTVV.

The rearrangement joins TRBV12-3 or TRBV12-4 to TRBJ1-2, with D unclear. The CDR3 is 14 residues long. Between the trimmed V and J ends, which lost 6 bases and 5 bases, there was a span of 16 bases. The CDR3 protein is CASSTQRIPYGYTF. The DNA of the CDR3 is TGTGCCAGCAGCACACAGAGGATTCCTTATGGCTACACCTTC.

The CDR3 here is CSAEDRIGSETQYF. In DNA form, the CDR3 reads TGCAGTGCTGAAGACAGAATCGGCTCGGAGACCCAGTACTTC. The genes are TRBV20-1 and TRBJ2-5; D is possibly TRBD1 (5 bases). V dropped 5 bases and J dropped 5 bases, with 18 bases sitting between them. Germline assignment: CDR1 DFQATT and CDR2 SNEGSKA (reference sequence). The CDR3 is 14 amino acids.